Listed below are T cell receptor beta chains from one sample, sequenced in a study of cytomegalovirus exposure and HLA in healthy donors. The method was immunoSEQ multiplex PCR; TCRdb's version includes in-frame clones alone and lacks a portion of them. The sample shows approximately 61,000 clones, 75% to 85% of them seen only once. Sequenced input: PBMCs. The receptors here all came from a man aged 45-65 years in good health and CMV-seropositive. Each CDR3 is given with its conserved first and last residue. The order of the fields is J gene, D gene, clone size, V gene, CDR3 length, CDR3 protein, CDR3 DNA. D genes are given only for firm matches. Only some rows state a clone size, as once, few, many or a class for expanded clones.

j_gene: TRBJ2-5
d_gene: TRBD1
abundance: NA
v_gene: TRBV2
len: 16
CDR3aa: CASSGNPGGMGETQYF
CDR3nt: TGTGCCAGCAGTGGAAATCCAGGGGGCATGGGAGAGACCCAATACTTC

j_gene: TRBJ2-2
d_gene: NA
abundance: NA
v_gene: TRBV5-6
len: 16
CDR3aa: CASSSQRARDTGELFF
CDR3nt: TGTGCCAGCAGCTCCCAGCGAGCTCGGGACACCGGGGAGCTGTTTTTT

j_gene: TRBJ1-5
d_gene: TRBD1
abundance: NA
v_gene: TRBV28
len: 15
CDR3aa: CASSSTGGNDQPQHF
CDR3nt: TGTGCCAGCAGTTCCACAGGGGGGAACGATCAGCCCCAGCATTTT

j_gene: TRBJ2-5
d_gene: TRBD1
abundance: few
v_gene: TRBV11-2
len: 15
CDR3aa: CASGRGGDQWETQYF
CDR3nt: TGTGCCAGCGGCCGAGGGGGCGATCAGTGGGAGACCCAGTACTTC

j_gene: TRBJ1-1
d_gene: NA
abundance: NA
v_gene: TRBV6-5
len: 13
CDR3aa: CASSWETNTEAFF
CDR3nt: TGTGCCAGCAGTTGGGAGACGAACACTGAAGCTTTCTTT

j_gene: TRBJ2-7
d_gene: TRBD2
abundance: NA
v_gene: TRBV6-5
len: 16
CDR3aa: CASSYHGTSGTYEQYF
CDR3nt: TGTGCCAGCAGTTACCATGGGACTAGCGGGACCTACGAGCAGTACTTC

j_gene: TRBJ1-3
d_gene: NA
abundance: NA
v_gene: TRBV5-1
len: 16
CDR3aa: CASSLDAGRSGNTIYF
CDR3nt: TGCGCCAGCAGCTTGGATGCGGGGCGCTCTGGAAACACCATATATTTT

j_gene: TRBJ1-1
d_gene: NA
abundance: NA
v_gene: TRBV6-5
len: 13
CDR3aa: CASSEWRDTEAFF
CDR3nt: TGTGCCAGCAGTGAATGGAGGGACACTGAAGCTTTCTTT

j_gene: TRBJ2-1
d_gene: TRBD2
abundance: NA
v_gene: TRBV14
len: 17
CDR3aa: CASSQWLAGSSYNEQFF
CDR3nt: TGTGCCAGCAGCCAATGGCTAGCGGGTAGCTCCTACAATGAGCAGTTCTTC

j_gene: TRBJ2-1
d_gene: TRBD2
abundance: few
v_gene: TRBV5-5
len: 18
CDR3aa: CASSSTSGSPGFANEQFF
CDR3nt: TGTGCCAGCAGCTCGACTAGCGGCAGCCCAGGCTTTGCCAATGAGCAGTTCTTC

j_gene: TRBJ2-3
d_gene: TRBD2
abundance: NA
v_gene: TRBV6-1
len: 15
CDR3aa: CASSVPGLAGHTQYF
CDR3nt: TGTGCCAGCAGTGTTCCGGGACTAGCGGGACATACGCAGTATTTT

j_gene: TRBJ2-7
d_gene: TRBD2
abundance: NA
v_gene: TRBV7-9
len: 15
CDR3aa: CSSSSFGTISYEQYF
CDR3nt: TGTTCCAGCAGCTCGTTCGGGACTATCTCCTACGAGCAGTACTTC

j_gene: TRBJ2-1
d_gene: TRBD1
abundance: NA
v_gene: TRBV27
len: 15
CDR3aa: CASSLTGSSYNEQFF
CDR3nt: TGTGCCAGCAGTTTGACAGGGAGCTCCTACAATGAGCAGTTCTTC

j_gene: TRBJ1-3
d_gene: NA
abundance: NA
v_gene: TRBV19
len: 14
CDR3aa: CASSTRGAGNTIYF
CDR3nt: TGCGCCAGTAGTACCCGCGGGGCTGGAAACACCATATATTTT

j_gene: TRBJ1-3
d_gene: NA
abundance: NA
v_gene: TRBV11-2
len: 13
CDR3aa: CASTPEVGNTIYF
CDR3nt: TGTGCCAGCACCCCCGAGGTGGGAAACACCATATATTTT

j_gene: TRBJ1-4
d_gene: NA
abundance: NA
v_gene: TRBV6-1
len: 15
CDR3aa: CASSWAGVDNEKLFF
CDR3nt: TGTGCCAGCAGTTGGGCAGGGGTAGATAATGAAAAACTGTTTTTT

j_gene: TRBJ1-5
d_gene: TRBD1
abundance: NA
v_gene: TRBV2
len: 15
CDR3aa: CASSGGQGYNQPQHF
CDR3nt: TGTGCCAGCAGTGGGGGACAGGGTTACAATCAGCCCCAGCATTTT

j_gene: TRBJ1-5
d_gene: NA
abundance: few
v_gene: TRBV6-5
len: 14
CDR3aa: CASSYSGYSQPQHF
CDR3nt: TGTGCCAGCAGTTACTCCGGGTATAGTCAGCCCCAGCATTTT

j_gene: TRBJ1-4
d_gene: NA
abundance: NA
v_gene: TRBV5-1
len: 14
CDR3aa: CASSPDRTNEKLFF
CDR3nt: TGCGCCAGCAGCCCGGACAGAACTAATGAAAAACTGTTTTTT

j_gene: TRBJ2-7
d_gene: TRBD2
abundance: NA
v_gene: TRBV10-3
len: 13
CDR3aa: CATLAGDSYEQYF
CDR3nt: TGTGCCACCTTAGCGGGGGACTCCTACGAGCAGTACTTC

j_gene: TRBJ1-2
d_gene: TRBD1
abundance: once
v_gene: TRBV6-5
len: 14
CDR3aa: CASSFGQGAYGYTF
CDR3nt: TGTGCCAGCAGTTTCGGACAGGGGGCCTATGGCTACACCTTC

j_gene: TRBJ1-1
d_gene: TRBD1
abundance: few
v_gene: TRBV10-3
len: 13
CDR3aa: CAISRTGGTEAFF
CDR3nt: TGTGCCATCAGCAGGACAGGGGGAACTGAAGCTTTCTTT

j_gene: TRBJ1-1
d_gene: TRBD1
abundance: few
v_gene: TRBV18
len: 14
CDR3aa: CASSLDRANTEAFF
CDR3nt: TGTGCCAGCTCACTAGACAGGGCGAACACTGAAGCTTTCTTT

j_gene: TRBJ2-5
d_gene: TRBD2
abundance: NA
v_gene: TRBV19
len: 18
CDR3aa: CATSIWNGVAGDGGTQYF
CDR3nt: TGTGCCACTAGTATCTGGAACGGTGTTGCGGGAGACGGTGGGACCCAGTACTTC

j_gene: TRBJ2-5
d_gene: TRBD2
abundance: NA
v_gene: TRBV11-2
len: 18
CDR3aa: CASSLEAGLAGGVGTQYF
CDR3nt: TGTGCCAGCAGCTTGGAAGCGGGTCTAGCGGGGGGGGTGGGGACCCAGTACTTC

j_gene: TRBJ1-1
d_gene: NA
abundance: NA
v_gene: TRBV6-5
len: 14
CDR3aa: CASSYLGGATEAFF
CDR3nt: TGTGCCAGCAGTTATCTAGGGGGGGCCACTGAAGCTTTCTTT

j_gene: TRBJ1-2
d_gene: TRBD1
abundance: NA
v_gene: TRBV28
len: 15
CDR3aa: CASDDRGPNYNGYTF
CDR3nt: TGTGCCAGCGACGACAGGGGCCCCAATTACAATGGCTACACCTTC

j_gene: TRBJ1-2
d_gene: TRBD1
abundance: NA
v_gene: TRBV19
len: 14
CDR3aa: CASSSSGTAYGYTF
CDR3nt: TGTGCCAGTAGTAGCTCCGGGACAGCCTATGGCTACACCTTC

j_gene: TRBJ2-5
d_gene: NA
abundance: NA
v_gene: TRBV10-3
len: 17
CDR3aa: CAISDPSKAANQETQYF
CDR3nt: TGTGCCATCAGTGACCCATCTAAAGCGGCTAACCAAGAGACCCAGTACTTC

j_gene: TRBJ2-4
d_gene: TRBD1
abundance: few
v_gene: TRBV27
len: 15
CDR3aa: CASSSPGTGKNIQYF
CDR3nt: TGTGCCAGCAGTTCCCCCGGGACAGGGAAAAACATTCAGTACTTC

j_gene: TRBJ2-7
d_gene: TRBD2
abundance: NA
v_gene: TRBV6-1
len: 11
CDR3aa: CATGGTYEQYF
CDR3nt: TGTGCCACCGGGGGGACCTACGAGCAGTACTTC

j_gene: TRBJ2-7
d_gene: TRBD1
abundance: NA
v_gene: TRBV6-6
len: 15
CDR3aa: CASSPGTGHSYEQYF
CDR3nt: TGTGCCAGCAGTCCCGGGACAGGTCACTCCTACGAGCAGTACTTC

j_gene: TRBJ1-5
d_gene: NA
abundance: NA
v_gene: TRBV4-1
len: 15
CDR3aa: CASSQATQGNQPQHF
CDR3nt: TGCGCCAGCAGCCAAGCCACACAGGGCAATCAGCCCCAGCATTTT